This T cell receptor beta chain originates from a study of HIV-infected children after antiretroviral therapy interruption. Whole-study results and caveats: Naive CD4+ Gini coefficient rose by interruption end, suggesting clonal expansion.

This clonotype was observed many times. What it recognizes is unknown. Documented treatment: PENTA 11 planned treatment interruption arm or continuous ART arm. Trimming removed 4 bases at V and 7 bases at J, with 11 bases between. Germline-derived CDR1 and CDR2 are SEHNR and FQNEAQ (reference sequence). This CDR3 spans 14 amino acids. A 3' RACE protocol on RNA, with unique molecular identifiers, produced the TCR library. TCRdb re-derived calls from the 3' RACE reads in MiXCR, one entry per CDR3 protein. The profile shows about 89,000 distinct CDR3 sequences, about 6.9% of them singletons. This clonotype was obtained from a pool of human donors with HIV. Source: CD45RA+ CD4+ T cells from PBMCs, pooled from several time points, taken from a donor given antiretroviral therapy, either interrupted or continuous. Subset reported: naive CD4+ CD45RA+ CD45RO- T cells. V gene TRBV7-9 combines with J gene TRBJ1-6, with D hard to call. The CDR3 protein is CASSWGGANSPLHF. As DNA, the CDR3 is TGTGCCAGCAGCTGGGGAGGCGCCAATTCACCCCTCCACTTT.